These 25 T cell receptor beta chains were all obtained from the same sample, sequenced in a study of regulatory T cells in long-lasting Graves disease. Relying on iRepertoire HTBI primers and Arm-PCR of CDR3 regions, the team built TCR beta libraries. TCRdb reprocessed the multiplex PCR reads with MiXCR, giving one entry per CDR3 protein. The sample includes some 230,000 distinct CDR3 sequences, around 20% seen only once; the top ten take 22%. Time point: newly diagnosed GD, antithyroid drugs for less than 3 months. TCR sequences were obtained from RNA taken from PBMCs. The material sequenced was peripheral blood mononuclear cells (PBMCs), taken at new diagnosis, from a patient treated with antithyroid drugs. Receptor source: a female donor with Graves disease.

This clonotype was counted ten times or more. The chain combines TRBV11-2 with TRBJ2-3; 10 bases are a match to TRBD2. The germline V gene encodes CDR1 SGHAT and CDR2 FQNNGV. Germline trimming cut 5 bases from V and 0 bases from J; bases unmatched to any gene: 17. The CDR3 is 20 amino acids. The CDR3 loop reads CASSPPWGSGRFPSTDTQYF. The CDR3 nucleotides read TGTGCCAGCAGCCCCCCGTGGGGTAGCGGGAGGTTCCCTAGCACAGATACGCAGTATTTT.

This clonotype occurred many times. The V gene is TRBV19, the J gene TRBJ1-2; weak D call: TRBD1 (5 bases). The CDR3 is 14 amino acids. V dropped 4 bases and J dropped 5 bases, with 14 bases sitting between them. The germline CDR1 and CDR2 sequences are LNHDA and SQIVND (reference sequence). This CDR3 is CASSTPGASYGYTF. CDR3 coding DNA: TGTGCCAGTAGTACCCCCGGGGCCTCTTATGGCTACACCTTC. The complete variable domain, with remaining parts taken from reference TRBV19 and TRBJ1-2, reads DGGITQSPKYLFRKEGQNVTLSCEQNLNHDAMYWYRQDPGQGLRLIYYSQIVNDFQKGDIAEGYSVSREKKESFPLTVTSAQKNPTAFYLCASSTPGASYGYTFGSGTRLTVV.

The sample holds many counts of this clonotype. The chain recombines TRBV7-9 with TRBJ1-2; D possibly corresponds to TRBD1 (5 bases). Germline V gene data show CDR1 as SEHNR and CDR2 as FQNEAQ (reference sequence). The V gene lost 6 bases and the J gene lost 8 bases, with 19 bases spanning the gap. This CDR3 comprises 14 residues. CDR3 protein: CASSSAGGTEGYTF. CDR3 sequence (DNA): TGTGCCAGCAGTTCAGCGGGGGGGACGGAGGGCTACACCTTC. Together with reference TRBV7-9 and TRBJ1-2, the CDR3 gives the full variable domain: DTGVSQNPRHKITKRGQNVTFRCDPISEHNRLYWYRQTLGQGPEFLTYFQNEAQLEKSRLLSDRFSAERPKGSFSTLEIQRTEQGDSAMYLCASSSAGGTEGYTFGSGTRLTVV.

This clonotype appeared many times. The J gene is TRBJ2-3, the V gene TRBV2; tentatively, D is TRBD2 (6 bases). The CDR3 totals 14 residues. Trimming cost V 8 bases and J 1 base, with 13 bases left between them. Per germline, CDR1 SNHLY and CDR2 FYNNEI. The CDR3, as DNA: TGTGCCAGCGCACCGGGACTCCGCACAGATACGCAGTATTTT. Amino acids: CASAPGLRTDTQYF.

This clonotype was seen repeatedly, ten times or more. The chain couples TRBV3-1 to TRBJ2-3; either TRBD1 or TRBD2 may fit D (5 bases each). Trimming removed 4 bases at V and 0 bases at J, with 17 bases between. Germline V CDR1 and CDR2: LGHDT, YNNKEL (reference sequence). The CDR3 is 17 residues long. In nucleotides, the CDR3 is TGTGCCAGCAGCCTACGGAGGAACGGGGCTAGCACAGATACGCAGTATTTT. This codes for CASSLRRNGASTDTQYF.

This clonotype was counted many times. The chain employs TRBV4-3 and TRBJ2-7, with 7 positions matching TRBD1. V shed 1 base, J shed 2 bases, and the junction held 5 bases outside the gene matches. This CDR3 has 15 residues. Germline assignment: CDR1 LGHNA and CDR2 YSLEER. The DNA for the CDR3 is TGCGCCAGCAGCCAAGGGGTCCAGGGGGCCTACGAGCAGTACTTC. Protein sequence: CASSQGVQGAYEQYF.

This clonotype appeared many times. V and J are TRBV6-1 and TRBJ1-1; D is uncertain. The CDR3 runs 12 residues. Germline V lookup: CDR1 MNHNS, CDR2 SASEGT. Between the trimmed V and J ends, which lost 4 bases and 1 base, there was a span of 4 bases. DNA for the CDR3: TGTGCCAGCAGTGTGCGGAACACTGAAGCTTTCTTT. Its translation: CASSVRNTEAFF.

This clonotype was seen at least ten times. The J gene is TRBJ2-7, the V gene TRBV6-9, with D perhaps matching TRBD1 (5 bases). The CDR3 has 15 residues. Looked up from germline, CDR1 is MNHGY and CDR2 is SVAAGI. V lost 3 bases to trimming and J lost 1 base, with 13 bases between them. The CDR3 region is CASSYDGASSYEQYF. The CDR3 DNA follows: TGTGCCAGCAGTTACGATGGGGCCTCATCCTACGAGCAGTACTTC.

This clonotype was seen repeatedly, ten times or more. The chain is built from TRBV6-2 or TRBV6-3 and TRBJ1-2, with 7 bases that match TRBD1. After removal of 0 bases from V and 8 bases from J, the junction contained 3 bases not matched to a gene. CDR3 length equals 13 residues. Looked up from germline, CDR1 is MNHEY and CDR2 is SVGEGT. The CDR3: CASSYSDRAGYTF. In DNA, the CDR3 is TGTGCCAGCAGTTACTCTGACAGGGCCGGCTACACCTTC.

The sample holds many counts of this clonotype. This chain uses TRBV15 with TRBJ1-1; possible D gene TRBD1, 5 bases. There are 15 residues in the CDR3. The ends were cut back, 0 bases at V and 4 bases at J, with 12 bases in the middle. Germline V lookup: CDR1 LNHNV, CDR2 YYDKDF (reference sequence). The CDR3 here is CATSRDVRGGTEAFF. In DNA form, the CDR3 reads TGTGCCACCAGCAGAGACGTGCGGGGGGGCACTGAAGCTTTCTTT.

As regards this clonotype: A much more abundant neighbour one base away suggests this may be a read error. CDR3 coding DNA: TGTGCCAGCAGCCAAGGACTCAGGACTAGCGGGAGGTCGTACGCCAGGGAGCTGTTTTTT. This encodes CASSQGLRTSGRSYARELFF. The chain recombines TRBV3-1 with TRBJ2-2, with TRBD2 matching 14 bases. V was clipped by 1 base and J by 9 bases; unmatched bases: 16. This CDR3 has 20 residues. Germline assignment: CDR1 LGHDT and CDR2 YNNKEL (reference sequence).

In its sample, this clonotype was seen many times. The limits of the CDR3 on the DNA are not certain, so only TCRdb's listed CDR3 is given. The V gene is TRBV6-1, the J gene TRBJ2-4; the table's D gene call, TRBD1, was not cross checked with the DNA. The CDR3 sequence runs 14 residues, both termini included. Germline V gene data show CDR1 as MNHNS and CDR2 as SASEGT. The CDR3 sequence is CASILDRSENIQYF.

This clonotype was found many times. The CDR3 is CATSDSQGSSEAFF. Here the CDR3 DNA reads TGTGCCACCAGTGATTCGCAGGGATCCTCCGAAGCTTTCTTT. The chain carries TRBV24-1 and TRBJ1-1; a weak D match, TRBD1 (5 bases). V was clipped by 2 bases and J by 8 bases, with 14 bases between them. CDR1 is KGHDR, CDR2 SFDVKD, per germline. The CDR3 totals 14 residues.

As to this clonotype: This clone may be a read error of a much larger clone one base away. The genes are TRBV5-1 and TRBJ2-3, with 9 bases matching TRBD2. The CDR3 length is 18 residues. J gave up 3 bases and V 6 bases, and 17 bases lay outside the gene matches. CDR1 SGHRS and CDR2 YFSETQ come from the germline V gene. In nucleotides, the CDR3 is TGCGCCAGCACATCCGGGACTAGCAGGAGGGCCCTGACAGATACGCAGTATTTT. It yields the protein CASTSGTSRRALTDTQYF.

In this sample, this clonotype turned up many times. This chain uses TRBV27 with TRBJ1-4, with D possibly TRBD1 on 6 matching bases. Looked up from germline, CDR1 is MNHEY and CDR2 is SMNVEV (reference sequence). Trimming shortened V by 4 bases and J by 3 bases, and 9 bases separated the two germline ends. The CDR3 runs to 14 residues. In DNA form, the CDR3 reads TGTGCCAGCAGTTCAGGGGTGGCTAATGAAAAACTGTTTTTT. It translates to CASSSGVANEKLFF.

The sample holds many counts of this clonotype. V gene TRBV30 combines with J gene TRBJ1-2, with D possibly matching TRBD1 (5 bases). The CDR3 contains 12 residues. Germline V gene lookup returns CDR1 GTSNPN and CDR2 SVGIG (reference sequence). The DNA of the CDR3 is TGTGCTCGGAGTGCAGGGAACTATGGCTACACCTTC. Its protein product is CARSAGNYGYTF.

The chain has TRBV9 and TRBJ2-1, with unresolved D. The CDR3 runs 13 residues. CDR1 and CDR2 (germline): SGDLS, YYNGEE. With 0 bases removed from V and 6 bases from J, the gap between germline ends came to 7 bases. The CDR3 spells CASSVDGGNEQFF. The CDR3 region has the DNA TGTGCCAGCAGCGTAGATGGTGGCAATGAGCAGTTCTTC.

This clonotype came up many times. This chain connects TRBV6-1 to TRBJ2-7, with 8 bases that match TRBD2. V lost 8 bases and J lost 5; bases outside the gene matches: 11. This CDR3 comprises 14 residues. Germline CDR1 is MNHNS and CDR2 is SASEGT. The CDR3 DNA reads TGTGCCAGCCAACTAGCGGCCCTCGGCCACGAGCAGTACTTC. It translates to CASQLAALGHEQYF.

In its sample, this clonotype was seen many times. The CDR3 loop is CASSLGHTSGNTIYF. The CDR3 DNA is TGTGCCAGCAGCTTAGGGCACACCTCTGGAAACACCATATATTTT. This sequence joins TRBV7-6 and TRBJ1-3; no definite D call. Germline V gene data show CDR1 as SGHVS and CDR2 as FNYEAQ. The CDR3 has 15 amino acids. V was trimmed by 1 base and J by 0 bases, leaving 7 bases between them.

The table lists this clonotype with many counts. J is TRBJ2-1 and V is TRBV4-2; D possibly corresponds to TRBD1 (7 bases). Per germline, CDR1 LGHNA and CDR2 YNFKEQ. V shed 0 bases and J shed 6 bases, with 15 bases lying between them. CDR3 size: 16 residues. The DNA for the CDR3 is TGTGCCAGCAGCCAAGATTGGGCAGGGGGGTCCAATGAGCAGTTCTTC. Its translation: CASSQDWAGGSNEQFF.

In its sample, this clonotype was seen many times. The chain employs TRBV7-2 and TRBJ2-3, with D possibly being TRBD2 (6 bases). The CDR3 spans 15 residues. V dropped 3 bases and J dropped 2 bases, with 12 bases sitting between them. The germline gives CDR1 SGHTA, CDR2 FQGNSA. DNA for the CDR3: TGTGCCAGCAGCTTGGGAGGACTGTACACAGATACGCAGTATTTT. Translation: CASSLGGLYTDTQYF.

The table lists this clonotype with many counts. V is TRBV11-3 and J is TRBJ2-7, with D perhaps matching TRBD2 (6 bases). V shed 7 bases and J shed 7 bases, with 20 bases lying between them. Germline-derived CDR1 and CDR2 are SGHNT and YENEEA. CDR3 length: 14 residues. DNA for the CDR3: TGTGCCAGCACCACCGGCGGGATGGTGCGGGAGCAGTACTTC. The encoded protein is CASTTGGMVREQYF. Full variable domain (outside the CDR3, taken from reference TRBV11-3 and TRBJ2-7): EAGVVQSPRYKIIEKKQPVAFWCNPISGHNTLYWYLQNLGQGPELLIRYENEEAVDDSQLPKDRFSAERLKGVDSTLKIQPAELGDSAVYLCASTTGGMVREQYFGPGTRLTVT.

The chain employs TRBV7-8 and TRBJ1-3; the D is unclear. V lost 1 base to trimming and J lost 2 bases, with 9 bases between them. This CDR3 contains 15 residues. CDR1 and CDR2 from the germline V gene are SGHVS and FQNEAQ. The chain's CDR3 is CASSLDSGAGNTIYF. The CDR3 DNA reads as TGTGCCAGCAGCTTAGATTCCGGGGCTGGAAACACCATATATTTT.

The CDR3 nucleotides read TGTGCCAGCAGCTGGACCACAGGGGACGAGCAGTACTTC. Translated, it gives CASSWTTGDEQYF. V usage is TRBV7-6 and J usage is TRBJ2-7; 7 bases align to TRBD1. Germline CDR1 SGHVS, CDR2 FNYEAQ. V dropped 4 bases and J dropped 5; count of bases not matched to a gene: 5. This CDR3 has 13 residues.

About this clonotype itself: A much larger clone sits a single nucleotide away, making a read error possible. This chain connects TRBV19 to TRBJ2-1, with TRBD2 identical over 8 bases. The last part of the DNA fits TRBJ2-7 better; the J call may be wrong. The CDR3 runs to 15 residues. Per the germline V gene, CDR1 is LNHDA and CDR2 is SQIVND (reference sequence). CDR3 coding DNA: TGTGCCAGTAGGGGAAGCGGGAGCTCCTACAATGAGCAGTACTTC. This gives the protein CASRGSGSSYNEQYF.